This TCR beta chain was documented in a study of T cell responses to AZD1222 COVID-19 vaccine. Findings of the study overall: In all cases, repertoires were sampled only after the peak T cell response.

With 1 base removed from V and 6 bases from J, the gap between germline ends came to 11 bases. CDR1 is SGHKS and CDR2 is YYEKEE in the germline V gene (reference sequence). The CDR3 totals 13 residues. Sequencing was performed with immunoSEQ multiplex PCR; in TCRdb, only in-frame clones are kept and a portion is missing. Of 160,000 or so clones in the sample, about 91% are singletons; the top ten hold approximately 0.98%. As regards this clone: What it recognizes is unknown.

The clonotype was recovered from an adult who received the AZD1222 COVID-19 vaccine. Here the sequenced sample was peripheral blood, taken 28 days after the second AZD1222 dose. This chain joins TRBV5-5 and TRBJ2-7; weak D call: TRBD2 (5 bases). The CDR3 DNA reads TGTGCCAGCAGCTTGTGGGGTGAGGGCGAGCAGTACTTC. Protein: CASSLWGEGEQYF.